One and the same sample provided the 23 T cell receptor beta chains below, sequenced in a study of regulatory T cells in long-lasting Graves disease. Time point defined: newly diagnosed GD, antithyroid drugs for less than 3 months. TCR sequences were obtained from RNA taken from PBMCs. Combining iRepertoire HTBI primers with Arm-PCR of CDR3 regions, the authors built TCR beta libraries. One entry per CDR3 protein results from TCRdb running MiXCR on the multiplex PCR reads. The sample lists 440,000 or so distinct CDR3 sequences, about a sixth occurring once. The sample also formed part of further work on T cells in Graves' hyperthyroidism and ophthalmopathy.

This specimen was peripheral blood mononuclear cells (PBMCs), taken at new diagnosis, from a patient treated with antithyroid drugs. These receptor sequences come from a woman under 40 with Graves disease.

V usage is TRBV12-3 or TRBV12-4 and J usage is TRBJ1-5; D not resolved. Between the trimmed V and J ends, which lost 5 bases and 0 bases, there was a span of 17 bases. This CDR3 region has 17 residues. CDR3 nucleotides: TGTGCCAGCAGTCCGCTGCCAGGAGACTATAGCAATCAGCCCCAGCATTTT. Its translation: CASSPLPGDYSNQPQHF.

This clonotype has at least ten counts. The chain carries TRBV6-5 and TRBJ1-3, with D unresolved. From germline, CDR1 is MNHEY and CDR2 SVGAGI. This CDR3 contains 14 residues. Trimming took 0 bases from V and 7 from J, leaving 10 bases between them. The CDR3 sequence: CASSYSRDPNTIYF. The CDR3 coding sequence is TGTGCCAGCAGTTACTCACGAGACCCGAACACCATATATTTT.

The chain carries TRBV7-2 and TRBJ1-2; a weak D match, TRBD1 (5 bases). Trimming left V 5 bases short and J 4 bases short, with 17 bases between. This CDR3 spans 15 amino acids. Germline-derived CDR1 and CDR2 are SGHTA and FQGNSA. Written as DNA, the CDR3 is TGTGCCAGCAGCGAAATGGGTTCAGGGTCCTATGGCTACACCTTC. This translates into CASSEMGSGSYGYTF.

This clonotype has ten or more counts. The J gene is TRBJ2-1, the V gene TRBV2, with TRBD2 identical over 9 bases. The better agreement between TRBJ2-5 and the DNA end casts doubt on the J call. The germline gives CDR1 SNHLY, CDR2 FYNNEI. The CDR3 spans 15 residues. This chain's CDR3 is CASSDSREGKETQYF. The CDR3 DNA reads as TGTGCCAGCAGTGATTCGCGGGAGGGCAAGGAGACCCAGTACTTC.

The chain's CDR3 is CASSLPTGGQYF. CDR3 DNA sequence: TGTGCCAGCAGTTTACCCACAGGGGGGCAGTACTTC. V is TRBV12-3 or TRBV12-4 and J is TRBJ2-7, with TRBD1 matching 8 bases. The length of the CDR3 is 12 residues. Losses at the gene ends were 2 bases for V and 9 bases for J; bases not matched to a gene: 3.

This clonotype was detected many times. CDR3 loop: CASSPQGTEAFF. The DNA for the CDR3 is TGTGCCAGCAGTCCCCAGGGCACTGAAGCTTTCTTT. The chain recombines TRBV27 with TRBJ1-1, with D tentatively TRBD1 (5 bases). The CDR3 extends over 12 amino acids. The germline CDR1 and CDR2 sequences are MNHEY and SMNVEV (reference sequence). Between the trimmed V and J ends, which lost 5 bases and 4 bases, there was a span of 8 bases.

This chain uses TRBV27 with TRBJ2-1; no clear D. This CDR3 has 14 amino acids. Germline-derived CDR1 and CDR2 are MNHEY and SMNVEV (reference sequence). V lost 8 bases to trimming and J lost 4 bases, with 15 bases between them. The CDR3 bases are TGTGCCAGCCGCGATCCCGGCGGATACAATGAGCAGTTCTTC. It yields the protein CASRDPGGYNEQFF.

This clonotype was found many times. The gene calls are TRBV4-3 and TRBJ2-1; D is undetermined. Trimming left V 0 bases short and J 0 bases short, with 9 bases between. Per the germline V gene, CDR1 is LGHNA and CDR2 is YSLEER. This CDR3 comprises 16 residues. This CDR3 is CASSQDSNPSYNEQFF. CDR3 DNA: TGCGCCAGCAGCCAAGATAGCAACCCCTCCTACAATGAGCAGTTCTTC.

This clonotype was found many times. The chain uses TRBV7-9 and TRBJ2-5, with D possibly matching TRBD2 (5 bases). Germline V lookup: CDR1 SEHNR, CDR2 FQNEAQ (reference sequence). The length of the CDR3 is 17 residues. Trimming removed 3 bases from V and 0 bases from J, with 17 bases in between. The CDR3 region has the DNA TGTGCCAGCAGCTTCAGGCTAGCTAGCAGTTACCAAGAGACCCAGTACTTC. It specifies CASSFRLASSYQETQYF. The whole variable domain, remainder taken from reference TRBV7-9 and TRBJ2-5, is DTGVSQNPRHKITKRGQNVTFRCDPISEHNRLYWYRQTLGQGPEFLTYFQNEAQLEKSRLLSDRFSAERPKGSFSTLEIQRTEQGDSAMYLCASSFRLASSYQETQYFGPGTRLLVL.

This clonotype was seen many times. The V call is TRBV7-9, the J call TRBJ2-5; either TRBD1 or TRBD2 may fit D (5 bases each). V lost 5 bases to trimming and J lost 2 bases, with 18 bases between them. The germline V gene encodes CDR1 SEHNR and CDR2 FQNEAQ (reference sequence). The CDR3 runs 16 residues. The CDR3 loop is CASSNPGRITQETQYF. CDR3 sequence (DNA): TGTGCCAGCAGCAATCCGGGACGAATTACGCAAGAGACCCAGTACTTC.

This clonotype was seen a few times. This CDR3 is CASSSFHSISYEQYF. DNA for the CDR3: TGTGCCAGCAGCTCCTTTCACTCCATCTCCTACGAGCAGTACTTC. The genes are TRBV7-2 and TRBJ2-7, with no clear D. Trimming took 4 bases from V and 0 from J, leaving 13 bases between them. Germline loops: CDR1 SGHTA, CDR2 FQGNSA. CDR3 length: 15 amino acids.

This clonotype was seen ten or more times. The chain has TRBV29-1 and TRBJ2-1; TRBD2 matches at 11 bases. Trimming cost V 4 bases and J 4 bases; bases outside gene matches: 3. The CDR3 loop spans 14 amino acids. Germline assignment: CDR1 SQVTM and CDR2 ANQGSEA. This CDR3 is CSVGLAGRYNEQFF. CDR3 coding DNA: TGCAGCGTTGGACTAGCGGGACGGTACAATGAGCAGTTCTTC.

Only a few counts were recorded for this clonotype. The chain is built from TRBV6-1 and TRBJ2-1, with D unclear. Germline loops: CDR1 MNHNS, CDR2 SASEGT. The V and J ends lost 6 bases and 8 bases respectively, with 8 bases between them. The CDR3 contains 11 residues. The CDR3 loop reads CASSPLYEQFF. The CDR3 DNA follows: TGTGCCAGCAGCCCTCTCTATGAGCAGTTCTTC.

This clonotype occurred many times. This chain joins TRBV28 and TRBJ1-2, with D perhaps TRBD1 (5 bases). The length of the CDR3 is 14 residues. CDR1 and CDR2 (germline): MDHEN, SYDVKM. V lost 2 bases and J 8 bases, leaving 15 bases between the germline ends. As DNA, the CDR3 is TGTGCCAGCAGTTTAGGATCCAGGGTCGACGGCTACACCTTC. It encodes CASSLGSRVDGYTF.

This clonotype was seen a handful of times. The rearrangement links TRBV2 to TRBJ2-1; 12 positions match TRBD2. The J segment lost 13 bases and the V segment lost 5 bases, leaving 12 bases of the junction unmatched. Germline assignment: CDR1 SNHLY and CDR2 FYNNEI. The CDR3 has 15 amino acids. DNA for the CDR3: TGTGCCAGCAGTTTTAGACTAGCGGGAGCACATAAACAGTTCTTC. It codes for CASSFRLAGAHKQFF.

This clonotype was seen a handful of times. The J gene is TRBJ2-7, the V gene TRBV10-3; a weak D match, TRBD2 (6 bases). Germline V gives CDR1 ENHRY, CDR2 SYGVKD. CDR3 length equals 13 residues. Trimming cost V 6 bases and J 6 bases, with 15 bases left between them. CDR3 DNA: TGTGCCATCAGGACTAGTATCCGTGCCGAGCAGTACTTC. This sequence encodes CAIRTSIRAEQYF.

The chain links TRBV4-3 to TRBJ2-7; D might be TRBD1 or TRBD2, each matching 6 bases. Between the trimmed V and J ends, which lost 1 base and 3 bases, there was a span of 19 bases. This CDR3 has 17 residues. The germline V gene encodes CDR1 LGHNA and CDR2 YSLEER. CDR3 loop: CASSQGVEIGGGYEQYF. CDR3 nucleotide sequence: TGCGCCAGCAGCCAAGGGGTGGAGATAGGGGGAGGCTACGAGCAGTACTTC.

This chain connects TRBV4-1 to TRBJ2-7, with TRBD2 as a possible D gene (7 bases). Germline CDR1 MGHRA, CDR2 YSYEKL. The CDR3 runs to 14 residues. V lost 5 bases and J lost 2, with 13 bases in between. The CDR3 DNA reads TGCGCCAGCAGCAGGGCGGGGGACACCTACGAGCAGTACTTC. Translated: CASSRAGDTYEQYF.

This clonotype was seen many times. This chain joins TRBV28 and TRBJ2-3, with TRBD2 identical over 7 bases. Losses at the gene ends were 8 bases for V and 0 bases for J; bases not matched to a gene: 11. The CDR3 has 16 residues. Per germline, CDR1 MDHEN and CDR2 SYDVKM. The CDR3 nucleotides read TGTGCCAGCCCCCCAACAGCGGGACGGAGCACAGATACGCAGTATTTT. Translating gives CASPPTAGRSTDTQYF.

This clonotype appeared once. A much larger clone is a single base away; this may be a read error. This chain uses TRBV20-1 with TRBJ2-3; D assignment may be TRBD1 or TRBD2 (7 bases each). The DNA end lines up better with TRBJ2-1; the J call may be wrong. This CDR3 is 15 amino acids long. The germline CDR1 and CDR2 sequences are DFQATT and SNEGSKA (reference sequence). The DNA of the CDR3 is TGCAGCGCCATCAGACCAGGGGGGGCCCACTACGAGCAGTTCTTC. This translates into CSAIRPGGAHYEQFF.

This clonotype showed up many times. The chain joins TRBV27 to TRBJ1-1; a possible D gene is TRBD1 (5 bases). This CDR3 spans 19 amino acids. V was clipped by 2 bases and J by 1 base, with 23 bases between them. The germline V gene has CDR1 MNHEY and CDR2 SMNVEV (reference sequence). CDR3: CASSLSSILSGRENTEAFF. The CDR3 bases are TGTGCCAGCAGTTTAAGCTCGATTCTTTCGGGCAGGGAGAACACTGAAGCTTTCTTT.

The rearrangement links TRBV9 to TRBJ2-2, with D uncertain. Germline V lookup: CDR1 SGDLS, CDR2 YYNGEE. This CDR3 spans 16 amino acids. V was trimmed by 5 bases and J by 0 bases, leaving 14 bases between them. This CDR3 is CASSHWTVANTGELFF. The CDR3 DNA follows: TGTGCCAGCAGTCACTGGACGGTCGCGAACACCGGGGAGCTGTTTTTT. The entire variable domain, with the rest obtained from reference TRBV9 and TRBJ2-2, is as follows: DSGVTQTPKHLITATGQRVTLRCSPRSGDLSVYWYQQSLDQGLQFLIQYYNGEERAKGNILERFSAQQFPDLHSELNLSSLELGDSALYFCASSHWTVANTGELFFGEGSRLTVL.

This clonotype was recorded at least ten times. CDR3 nucleotides: TGTGCCAGCAGCCAGGGGCCCTCGGGACTAGCGGGAGGTGCCTACGAGCAGTACTTC. Amino acids: CASSQGPSGLAGGAYEQYF. The chain combines TRBV14 with TRBJ2-7; 15 nucleotides agree with TRBD2. The J segment lost 2 bases and the V segment lost 3 bases, leaving 11 bases of the junction unmatched. The germline gives CDR1 SGHDN, CDR2 FVKESK. The CDR3 has 19 amino acids.